This record covers a single T cell receptor beta chain. Antigen specificity is unknown. Via MiXCR, TCRdb re-called the RT-PCR reads, giving one row per CDR3 protein. The sample has 500,000 to 600,000 distinct CDR3 sequences, less than 8% seen once. Germline assignment: CDR1 SGHTA and CDR2 FQGNSA. The CDR3 length is 13 residues. Trimming cost V 5 bases and J 8 bases, with 15 bases left between them. The data are from a study of response to subunit inactivated influenza vaccine. Findings and caveats of the study: Authors proposed each seasonal influenza vaccination draws in few new T cells.

The source of this sequence is a man aged 50 to 75 who received an inactivated influenza vaccine. The chain has TRBV7-2 and TRBJ1-2; the D gene is possibly TRBD1 (5 bases). Sequences were derived from PBMCs from blood, sampled less than 30 months after vaccination. CDR3 region: CASSHRDREGYTF. CDR3 DNA: TGTGCCAGCAGCCATCGGGACCGTGAGGGCTACACCTTC.